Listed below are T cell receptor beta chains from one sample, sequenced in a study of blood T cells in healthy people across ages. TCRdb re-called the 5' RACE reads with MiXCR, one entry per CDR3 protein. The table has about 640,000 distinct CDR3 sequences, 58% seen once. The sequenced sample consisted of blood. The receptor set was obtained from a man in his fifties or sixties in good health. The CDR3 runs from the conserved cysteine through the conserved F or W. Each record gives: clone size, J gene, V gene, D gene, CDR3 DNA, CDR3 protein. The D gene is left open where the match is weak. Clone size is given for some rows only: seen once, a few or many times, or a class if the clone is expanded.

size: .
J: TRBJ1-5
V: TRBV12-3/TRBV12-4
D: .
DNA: TGTGCCAGCAGTCAGTCCCAAGATCAGCCCCAGCATTTT
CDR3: CASSQSQDQPQHF

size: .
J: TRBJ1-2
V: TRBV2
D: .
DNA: TGTGCCAGCAGCCCTGAGGCATCCCCCCTATATGGCTACACCTTC
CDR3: CASSPEASPLYGYTF

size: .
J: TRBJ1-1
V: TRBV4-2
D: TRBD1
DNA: TGTGCCAGCAGCCAGACAGGGGTTGAAGCTTTCTTT
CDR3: CASSQTGVEAFF

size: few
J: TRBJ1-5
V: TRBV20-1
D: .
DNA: TGCAGTGCTAGGAGGGGTCTCAATCAGCCCCAGCATTTT
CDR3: CSARRGLNQPQHF

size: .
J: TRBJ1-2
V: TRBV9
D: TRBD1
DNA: TGTGCCAGCAGCGTAGGGACAGGGGGCCCAGGCTACACCTTC
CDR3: CASSVGTGGPGYTF

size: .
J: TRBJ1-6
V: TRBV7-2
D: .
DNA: TGTGCCAGCAGCTTAAGGCCTCCAGGGGTGAATTCACCCCTCCACTTT
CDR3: CASSLRPPGVNSPLHF

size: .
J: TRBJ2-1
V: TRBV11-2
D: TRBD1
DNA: TGTGCCAGCAGCTTAGTAGGAGGGACAGGGGCCTGCAATGAGCAGTTCTTC
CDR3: CASSLVGGTGACNEQFF

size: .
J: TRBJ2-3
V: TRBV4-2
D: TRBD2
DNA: TGTGCCAGCAGCCAAAGTACGGGGACTAGATGGGATACGCAGTATTTT
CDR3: CASSQSTGTRWDTQYF

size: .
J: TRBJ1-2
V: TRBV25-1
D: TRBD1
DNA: TGTGCCAGCACCCGGACAGGGGAATATGGCTACACCTTC
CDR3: CASTRTGEYGYTF

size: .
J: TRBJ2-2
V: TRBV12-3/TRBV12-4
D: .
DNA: TGTGCCAGCAGTCTCCAGGCGGCCCCCGGGAGCACCGGGGAGCTGTTTTTT
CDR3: CASSLQAAPGSTGELFF

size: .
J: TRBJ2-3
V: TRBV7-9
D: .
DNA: TGTGCCAGCAGCCATGTACCGGGACAAGGCCCAGATACGCAGTATTTT
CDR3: CASSHVPGQGPDTQYF

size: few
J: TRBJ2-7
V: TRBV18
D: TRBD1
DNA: TGTGCCAGCTCCCCCGGGACAGCCAACTACGAGCAGTACTTC
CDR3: CASSPGTANYEQYF

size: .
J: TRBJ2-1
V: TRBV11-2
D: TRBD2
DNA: TGTGCCAGCAGCTCGGTCCCCCTAGCGGGGGGGAACAATGAGCAGTTCTTC
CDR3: CASSSVPLAGGNNEQFF

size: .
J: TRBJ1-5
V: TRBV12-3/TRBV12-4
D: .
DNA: TGTGCCGGCACTCCGGGCGGCGATCAGCCCCAGCATTTT
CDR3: CAGTPGGDQPQHF

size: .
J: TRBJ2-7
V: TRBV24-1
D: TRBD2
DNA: TGTGCCACCAGTGATTCTAGCGGGGGGGTAAATGAGCAGTACTTC
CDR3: CATSDSSGGVNEQYF

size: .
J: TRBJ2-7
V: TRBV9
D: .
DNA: TGTGCCAGCAGCGTAGCCCCCATGAGGGGCGGCGAGCAGTACTTC
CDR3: CASSVAPMRGGEQYF

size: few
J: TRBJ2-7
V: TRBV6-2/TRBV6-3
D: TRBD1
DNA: TGTGCCAGCAGTAAGCCCGGGACAGGGGTGAACGAGCAGTACTTC
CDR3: CASSKPGTGVNEQYF

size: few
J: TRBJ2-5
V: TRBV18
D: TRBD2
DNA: TGTGCCAGCTCACCGCGTGCTAGCGGGGAACAAGAGACCCAGTACTTC
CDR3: CASSPRASGEQETQYF

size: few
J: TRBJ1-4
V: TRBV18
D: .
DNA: TGTGCCAGCTCACCACCGGGGGATAATGAAAAACTGTTTTTT
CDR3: CASSPPGDNEKLFF

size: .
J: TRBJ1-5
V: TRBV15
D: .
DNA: TGTGCCACCAGCAGAGATCACACAGACAACCAGCATTTT
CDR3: CATSRDHTDNQHF

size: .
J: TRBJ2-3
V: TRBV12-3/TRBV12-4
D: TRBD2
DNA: TGTGCCAGCAGACTCCTAGCGGGACTTAGAACAGATACGCAGTATTTT
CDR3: CASRLLAGLRTDTQYF

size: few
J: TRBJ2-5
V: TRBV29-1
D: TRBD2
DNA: TGCAGCGTTGGGGGACTAGCGGCCCAAGAGACCCAGTACTTC
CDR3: CSVGGLAAQETQYF

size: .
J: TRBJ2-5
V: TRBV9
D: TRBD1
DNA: TGTGCCAGCAGCCCTAGGACAGGGCAGAGGCAAGAGACCCAGTACTTC
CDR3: CASSPRTGQRQETQYF

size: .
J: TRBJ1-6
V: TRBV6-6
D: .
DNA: TGTGCCAGCAGTTTACAAGGCCAAATAACCGGTTCACCCCTCCACTTT
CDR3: CASSLQGQITGSPLHF

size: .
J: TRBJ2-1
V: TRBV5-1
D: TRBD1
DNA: TGCGCCAGCAGCTTATCAGGCGGGACAGGATCCTACAATGAGCAGTTCTTC
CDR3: CASSLSGGTGSYNEQFF

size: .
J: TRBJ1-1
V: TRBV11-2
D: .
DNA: TGTGCCAGCAGCCTCGGCCGGGCGATCACTGAAGCTTTCTTT
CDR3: CASSLGRAITEAFF

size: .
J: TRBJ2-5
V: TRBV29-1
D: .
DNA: TGCAGCGTTGAAGCTTCCCAGGGGGCGCGGGAGCAGTACTTC
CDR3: CSVEASQGAREQYF

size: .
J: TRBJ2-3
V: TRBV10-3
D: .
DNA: TGTGCCATCAGTGAGGAGGGGGGAGAAGATACGCAGTATTTT
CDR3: CAISEEGGEDTQYF

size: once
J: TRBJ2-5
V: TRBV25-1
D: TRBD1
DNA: TGTGCCAGCAGTCCCCCCAGGGGGCCCCAAGAGACCCAGTACTTC
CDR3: CASSPPRGPQETQYF

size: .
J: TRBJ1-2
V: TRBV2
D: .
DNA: TGTGCCAGCAGTGAACTGGGGCTCCCCAACTATGGCTACACCTTC
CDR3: CASSELGLPNYGYTF

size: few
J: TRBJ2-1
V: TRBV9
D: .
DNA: TGTGCCAGCAGCGTAGGGCAGGGGAGCAATGAGCAGTTCTTC
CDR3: CASSVGQGSNEQFF

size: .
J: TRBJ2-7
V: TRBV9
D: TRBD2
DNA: TGTGCCAGCAGCCCTCTACTAGCGGGGGCGGACGAGCAGTACTTC
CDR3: CASSPLLAGADEQYF

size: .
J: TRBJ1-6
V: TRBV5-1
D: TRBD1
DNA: TGCGCCAGCAGTAGGACTCCGGGACAGGGAAATAATTCACCCCTCCACTTT
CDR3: CASSRTPGQGNNSPLHF

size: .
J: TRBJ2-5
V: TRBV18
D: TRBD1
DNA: TGTGCCAGCTCACCATACTCCGGGACAGGGGCAGAGACCCAGTACTTC
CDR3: CASSPYSGTGAETQYF

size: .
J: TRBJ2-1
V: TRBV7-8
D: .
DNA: TGTGCCAGCAGCCCGATAGCAGGGAATGAGCAGTTCTTC
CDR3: CASSPIAGNEQFF

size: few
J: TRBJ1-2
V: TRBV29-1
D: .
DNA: TGCAGCGTTCAGCGACAGGCGAGCGGCCTCTATGGCTACACCTTC
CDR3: CSVQRQASGLYGYTF

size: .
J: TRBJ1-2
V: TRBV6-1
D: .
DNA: TGTGCCAGCTGTCCTACAGGTACTCCCTATGGCTACACCTTC
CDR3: CASCPTGTPYGYTF

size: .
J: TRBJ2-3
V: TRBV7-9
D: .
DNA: TGTGCCAGCAGCCTACACTCCCGTGCAGATACGCAGTATTTT
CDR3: CASSLHSRADTQYF

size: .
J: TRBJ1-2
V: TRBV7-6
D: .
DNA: TGTGCCAGCAGCTTAGCGCAGGGACTGAACTATGGCTACACCTTC
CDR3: CASSLAQGLNYGYTF

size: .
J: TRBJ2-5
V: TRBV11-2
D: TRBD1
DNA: TGTGCCAGCAGCTTCGACAGGGAAGAGACCCAGTACTTC
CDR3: CASSFDREETQYF

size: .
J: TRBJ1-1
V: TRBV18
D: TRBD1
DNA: TGTGCCAGCCAGGGGACAGCAAGTATGAACACTGAAGCTTTCTTT
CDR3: CASQGTASMNTEAFF

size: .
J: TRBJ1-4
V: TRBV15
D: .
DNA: TGTGCCACCAGCAGAGATAAGGGAACCGAAAAACTGTTTTTT
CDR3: CATSRDKGTEKLFF

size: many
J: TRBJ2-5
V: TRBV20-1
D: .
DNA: TGCAGTGGTCAGGGGCAAGAGACCCAGTACTTC
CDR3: CSGQGQETQYF

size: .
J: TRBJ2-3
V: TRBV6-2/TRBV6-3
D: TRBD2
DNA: TGTGCCAGCAGTTACTTGGGACTAGCCGCAGATACGCAGTATTTT
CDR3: CASSYLGLAADTQYF

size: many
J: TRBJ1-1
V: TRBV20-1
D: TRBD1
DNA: TGCAGTGCTCGTACCGGGACAGTGAACACTGAAGCTTTCTTT
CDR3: CSARTGTVNTEAFF

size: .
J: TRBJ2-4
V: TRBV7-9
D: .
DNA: TGTGCCAGCAGGTATTCAGGATATGACATTCAGTACTTC
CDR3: CASRYSGYDIQYF

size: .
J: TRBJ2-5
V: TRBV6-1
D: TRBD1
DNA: TGTGCCAGCAGTTCCGACAGGGAAAGGAAGACCCAGTACTTC
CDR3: CASSSDRERKTQYF

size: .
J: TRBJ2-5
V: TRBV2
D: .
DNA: TGTGCCAGCAGTGAAGCCAGGTACCAAGAGACCCAGTACTTC
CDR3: CASSEARYQETQYF

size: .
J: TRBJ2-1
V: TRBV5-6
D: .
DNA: TGTGCCAGCAGCTTAGGCCCAGGTCCTGAGCAGTTCTTC
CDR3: CASSLGPGPEQFF

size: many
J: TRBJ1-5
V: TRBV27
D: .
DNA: TGTGCCAGCAGTTTAGGCCAGTATCAGCCCCAGCATTTT
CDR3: CASSLGQYQPQHF

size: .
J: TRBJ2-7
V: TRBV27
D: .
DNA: TGTGCCAGCAGTATGGTGGGGTACTCCTACGAGCAGTACTTC
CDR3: CASSMVGYSYEQYF

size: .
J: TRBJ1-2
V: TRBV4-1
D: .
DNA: TGCGCCAGCAGCCAAGCCCGGGACGCCCTTTCTAACTATGGCTACACCTTC
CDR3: CASSQARDALSNYGYTF

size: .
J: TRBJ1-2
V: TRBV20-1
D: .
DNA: TGCAGTGCTAGTGCTCAGGAAAACTATGGCTACACCTTC
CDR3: CSASAQENYGYTF

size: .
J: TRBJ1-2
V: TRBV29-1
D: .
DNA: TGCAGCGCCTCGGACGGGCGAGGCTACACCTTC
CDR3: CSASDGRGYTF